Here is one T cell receptor beta chain with its context. The data are from a study of cytomegalovirus exposure and HLA in healthy donors. Trimming cost V 6 bases and J 7 bases; bases outside gene matches: 8. Germline V gene lookup returns CDR1 MNHNY and CDR2 SVGAGI (reference sequence). The CDR3 consists of 14 residues. The PCR was carried out with 60 Vbeta primers and 13 Jbeta primers. Authors' analysis steps: An analysis that came later counted 80 million or so unique TCR beta chains, around 12 million shared. The data were produced by immunoSEQ multiplex PCR, yet TCRdb's version contains in-frame clones alone and is incomplete. From that table come the V and J calls and clone size; the DNA was used to work out D and trimming. The table lists over 150,000 clones, roughly 80% of them singletons.

The V gene is TRBV6-6, the J gene TRBJ1-5; TRBD1 matches 8 bases. The specimen sequenced was PBMCs. This clonotype originated in a young man in good health and CMV-seropositive. CDR3 region: CASSLQGARQPQHF. DNA of the CDR3: TGTGCCAGCAGCCTTCAGGGGGCGAGGCAGCCCCAGCATTTT.